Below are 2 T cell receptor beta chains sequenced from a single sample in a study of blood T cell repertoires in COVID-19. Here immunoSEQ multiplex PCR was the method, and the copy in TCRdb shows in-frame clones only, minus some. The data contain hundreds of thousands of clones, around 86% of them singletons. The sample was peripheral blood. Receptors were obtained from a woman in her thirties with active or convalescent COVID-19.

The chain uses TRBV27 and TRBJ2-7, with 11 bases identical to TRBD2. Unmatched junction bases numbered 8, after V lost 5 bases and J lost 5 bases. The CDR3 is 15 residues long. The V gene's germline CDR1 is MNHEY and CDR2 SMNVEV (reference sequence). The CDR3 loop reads CASSIRVSGRDEQYF. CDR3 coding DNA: TGTGCCAGCAGTATACGTGTTAGCGGGAGGGACGAGCAGTACTTC.

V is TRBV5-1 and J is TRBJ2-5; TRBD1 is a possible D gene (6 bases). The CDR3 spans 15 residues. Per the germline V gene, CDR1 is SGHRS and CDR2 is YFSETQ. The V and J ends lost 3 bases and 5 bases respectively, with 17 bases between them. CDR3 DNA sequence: TGCGCCAGCAGCTCCACAGGGTCTGGCGGGGAGACCCAGTACTTC. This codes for CASSSTGSGGETQYF.